The rows below give T cell receptor beta chains drawn from one sample of a study of T cells after yellow fever vaccination. TCRdb used MiXCR to reprocess the 5' RACE reads, holding one entry per CDR3 protein. The table has some 260,000 distinct CDR3 sequences, about 5.2% seen once. Sequenced material: CD4+ T cells sorted from PBMCs, taken on the day of the yellow fever booster vaccination. These receptors were obtained from a man aged 18-30 years who received the YFV17D yellow fever vaccine. Both conserved end residues are part of each CDR3. A D gene is named only where the DNA matches it firmly. Size tells how often a clone was seen (once, few, many) or the class of an expanded clone, and some rows leave it out.

TRBJ1-5,NA,TRBV29-1,TRBD1,TGCAGCGTTGCCGGGACAGAAGATCAGCCCCAGCATTTT,CSVAGTEDQPQHF
TRBJ2-7,many,TRBV18,TRBD1,TGTGCCAGCTCACACCGGGACAGGGCACCCTACGAGCAGTACTTC,CASSHRDRAPYEQYF
TRBJ2-3,many,TRBV20-1,TRBD2,TGCAGTGCTAAGCCTACTAGCGGGGTTGGAGATACGCAGTATTTT,CSAKPTSGVGDTQYF
TRBJ1-1,many,TRBV18,TRBD1,TGTGCCAGCTCCCCGGACAGGGGACTTGAAGCTTTCTTT,CASSPDRGLEAFF
TRBJ2-3,few,TRBV3-1,TRBD2,TGTGCCAGCAGCCGCGGGGGAGCCCAGGATACGCAGTATTTT,CASSRGGAQDTQYF
TRBJ1-1,many,TRBV5-1,NA,TGCGCCAGCAGCTTGGAAACAGGCCGCACTGAAGCTTTCTTT,CASSLETGRTEAFF
TRBJ1-2,few,TRBV7-9,NA,TGTGCCAGCAGCCAGCCGGGGGGGCACAACTATGGCTACACCTTC,CASSQPGGHNYGYTF
TRBJ2-1,many,TRBV6-2/TRBV6-3,NA,TGTGCCAGCAGCGAACAGGCCTCCTACAATGAGCAGTTCTTC,CASSEQASYNEQFF
TRBJ2-1,few,TRBV5-1,NA,TGCGCCAGCAGCTTACGGACGAGCTCCTACAATGAGCAGTTCTTC,CASSLRTSSYNEQFF
TRBJ1-1,NA,TRBV27,NA,TGTGCCAGCAGCCAGAGGACGGGGGGGAACACTGAAGCTTTCTTT,CASSQRTGGNTEAFF
TRBJ1-1,NA,TRBV20-1,NA,TGCAGTGCTAGAGCTCCACCCGGACAGAAAATGAACACTGAAGCTTTCTTT,CSARAPPGQKMNTEAFF
TRBJ2-5,many,TRBV7-2,TRBD2,TGTGCCAGCAGCTTAGCAGGGACTAGCGGAGAGACCCAGTACTTC,CASSLAGTSGETQYF
TRBJ1-1,many,TRBV28,TRBD1,TGTGCCAGCAAGCAGGGGGCGCGGGTCACTGAAGCTTTCTTT,CASKQGARVTEAFF
TRBJ2-7,NA,TRBV21-1,NA,TGTGCCAGCAGTTTCGGGGGGCTCGAGCAGTACTTC,CASSFGGLEQYF
TRBJ2-2,few,TRBV12-3/TRBV12-4,NA,TGTGCCAGCAGTTTTACGGAGAACACCGGGGAGCTGTTTTTT,CASSFTENTGELFF
TRBJ2-4,few,TRBV3-1,NA,TGTGCCAGCAGCCAAAAGAGGGGGTTAGCCAAAAACATTCAGTACTTC,CASSQKRGLAKNIQYF
TRBJ2-3,many,TRBV20-1,TRBD2,TGCAGTGCTGCACTAGCGGGGGGGGGAGCCGCTACGCAGTATTTT,CSAALAGGGAATQYF
TRBJ2-7,NA,TRBV5-4,NA,TGTGCCAGCAGCTTGGATTACGGTGGGCCCTACGAGCAGTACTTC,CASSLDYGGPYEQYF
TRBJ2-3,many,TRBV12-3/TRBV12-4,NA,TGTGCCAGCAGTTTCGGAAGCACAGATACGCAGTATTTT,CASSFGSTDTQYF
TRBJ1-6,many,TRBV4-2,NA,TGTGCCAGCAGCCAAGACTTGGGGTCACCCCTCCACTTT,CASSQDLGSPLHF
TRBJ2-6,few,TRBV19,NA,TGTGCCAGTAGTAGCCTGGGGGGCACCTCTGGGGCCAACGTCCTGACTTTC,CASSSLGGTSGANVLTF
TRBJ2-5,few,TRBV7-2,NA,TGTGCCAGCAGCTTAGGGCTTCAGGGTGGAGAGACCCAGTACTTC,CASSLGLQGGETQYF
TRBJ1-1,NA,TRBV5-1,NA,TGCGCCAGCAGCTTAATAGCGGACACTGAAGCTTTCTTT,CASSLIADTEAFF
TRBJ2-5,NA,TRBV18,NA,TGTGCCAGCTCACCACAGTCACCGAGGGGGGAGACCCAGTACTTC,CASSPQSPRGETQYF
TRBJ1-1,many,TRBV20-1,NA,TGCAGTGCTCCCAGGAACACTGAAGCTTTCTTT,CSAPRNTEAFF
TRBJ2-3,NA,TRBV27,NA,TGTGCCAGCAGTTTGACTGTGGAGACGCAGTATTTT,CASSLTVETQYF
TRBJ2-3,many,TRBV3-1,NA,TGTGCCAGCAGCCTCTCAGGGGCCCCAGATACGCAGTATTTT,CASSLSGAPDTQYF
TRBJ2-3,NA,TRBV2,NA,TGTGCCAGCAGTGCGAGTGCCACAGATACGCAGTATTTT,CASSASATDTQYF
TRBJ2-1,many,TRBV12-3/TRBV12-4,NA,TGTGCCAGCACCAGCACCGTAGCTGGGGGGGCCGGGAATGAGCAGTTCTTC,CASTSTVAGGAGNEQFF
TRBJ1-5,NA,TRBV3-1,TRBD1,TGTGCCAGCAGCCAAACCGGGACAGGGATTCGGCAGCCCCAGCATTTT,CASSQTGTGIRQPQHF
TRBJ2-1,few,TRBV3-1,NA,TGTGCCAGCAGCCCGTACAGGGTAAATGAGCAGTTCTTC,CASSPYRVNEQFF
TRBJ2-1,NA,TRBV11-3,NA,TGTGCCAGCAGCGCTTGGACCAGCTCCCACAATGAGCAGTTCTTC,CASSAWTSSHNEQFF
TRBJ2-1,many,TRBV5-6,NA,TGTGCCAGCAGCTTCTTCTCTCCGGGAGACACTCGGTTCTTC,CASSFFSPGDTRFF
TRBJ2-3,many,TRBV2,TRBD2,TGTGCCAGCAAAAGACTAGCCTCGCGTTTAGATACGCAGTATTTT,CASKRLASRLDTQYF
TRBJ2-2,many,TRBV7-2,TRBD2,TGTGCCAGCAGCTGGACTAGGTCCGGGGAGCTGTTTTTT,CASSWTRSGELFF
TRBJ2-7,few,TRBV18,NA,TGTGCCAGCTCACCAGCCCAGGGGGGGTACGAGCAGTACTTC,CASSPAQGGYEQYF
TRBJ2-2,many,TRBV25-1,NA,TGTGCCAGCAGTGAAAGCGGGTACACCGGGGAGCTGTTTTTT,CASSESGYTGELFF
TRBJ2-1,few,TRBV5-1,TRBD1,TGCGCCAGCAGCTTGGGGGACAGGGTGAGGGATGAGCAGTTCTTC,CASSLGDRVRDEQFF
TRBJ1-2,few,TRBV6-5,TRBD1,TGTGCCAGCAGTTACGACAGGGTGGGGCATGGCTACACCTTC,CASSYDRVGHGYTF
TRBJ1-1,few,TRBV28,NA,TGTGCCAGCAGTTGGCAGCGCACTGAAGCTTTCTTT,CASSWQRTEAFF
TRBJ1-1,many,TRBV18,NA,TGTGCCAGCTCACCTCGTTGGGACACCAACACTGAAGCTTTCTTT,CASSPRWDTNTEAFF
TRBJ2-7,many,TRBV10-2,NA,TGCGCCAGCAGTGAGATCAGAGGGGGGGCTCGACGGATCTACGAGCAGTACTTC,CASSEIRGGARRIYEQYF
TRBJ1-1,many,TRBV4-1,NA,TGCGCCAGCAGCCAAGAACCTAAGGGATCCTTAGGCACTGAAGCTTTCTTT,CASSQEPKGSLGTEAFF
TRBJ2-1,NA,TRBV5-1,NA,TGCGCCAGCAGCGACGCAAGTGTAGAAACCCGCGAGCAGTTCTTC,CASSDASVETREQFF
TRBJ2-2,NA,TRBV4-3,NA,TGCGCCAGCAGCCAAGATAGGGGGAACACCGGGGAGCTGTTTTTT,CASSQDRGNTGELFF
TRBJ2-3,many,TRBV5-1,NA,TGCGCCAGCAGCTTTTTATTGGATACGCAGTATTTT,CASSFLLDTQYF
TRBJ2-3,NA,TRBV18,NA,TGTGCCAGCTCAGAGACGGAGGTAACTTTGGATACGCAGTATTTT,CASSETEVTLDTQYF
TRBJ1-1,NA,TRBV29-1,TRBD1,TGCAGCGCGAGGGGACAGGAGAACACTGAAGCTTTCTTT,CSARGQENTEAFF
TRBJ1-1,NA,TRBV11-1,TRBD1,TGTGCCAGCAGCCCCGGGACAGTACTCACTGAAGCTTTCTTT,CASSPGTVLTEAFF
TRBJ1-6,few,TRBV7-9,NA,TGTGCCAGTCGACTCCCAGGGAGCTCACCCCTCCACTTT,CASRLPGSSPLHF
TRBJ2-3,many,TRBV4-3,NA,TGCGCCAGCAGCCAAGAACAGTACACAGATACGCAGTATTTT,CASSQEQYTDTQYF